This TCR beta chain was found in a study of CD4 T cells in relation to SARS-CoV-2 and coronaviruses. Whole-study results and caveats: About 64% of donors had memory CD4+ clonotypes crossrecognizing SARS-CoV-2 and common cold coronavirus spike.

Notes on this clone: The antigen remains unidentified.

The method was immunoSEQ multiplex PCR; TCRdb's version includes in-frame clones alone and lacks a portion of them. The sample carries tens of thousands of clones, about three quarters recorded once. Before the COVID-19 pandemic, during about 2011-2019, CD4+ T cells were taken from unexposed donors. Isolation of CD4+ T cells took place after nine to ten days in culture. The TCR sequence derives from a human donor in good health. The sequenced sample was CD4+ T cells from PBMCs, cultured in vitro.

In DNA form, the CDR3 reads TGTGCCATCAGTGAGTCGACGAGGAATGAGCAGTTCTTC. It yields the protein CAISESTRNEQFF. The V call is TRBV10-3, the J call TRBJ2-1; D not resolved. Germline CDR1 and CDR2: ENHRY and SYGVKD. Between the trimmed V and J ends, which lost 0 bases and 7 bases, there was a span of 7 bases. This CDR3 comprises 13 residues.